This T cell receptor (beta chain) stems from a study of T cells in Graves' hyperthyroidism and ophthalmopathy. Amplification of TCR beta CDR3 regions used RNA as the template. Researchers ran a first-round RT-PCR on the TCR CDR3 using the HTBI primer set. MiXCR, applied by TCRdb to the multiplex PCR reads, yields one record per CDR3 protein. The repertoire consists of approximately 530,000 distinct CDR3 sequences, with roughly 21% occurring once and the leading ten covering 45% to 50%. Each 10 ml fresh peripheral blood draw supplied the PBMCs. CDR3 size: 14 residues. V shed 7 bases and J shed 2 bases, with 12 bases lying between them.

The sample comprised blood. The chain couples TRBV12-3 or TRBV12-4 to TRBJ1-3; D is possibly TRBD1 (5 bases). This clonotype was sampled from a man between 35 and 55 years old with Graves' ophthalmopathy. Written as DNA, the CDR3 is TGTGCCAGCACTAGAACAGGAACTGGAAACACCATATATTTT. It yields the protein CASTRTGTGNTIYF.